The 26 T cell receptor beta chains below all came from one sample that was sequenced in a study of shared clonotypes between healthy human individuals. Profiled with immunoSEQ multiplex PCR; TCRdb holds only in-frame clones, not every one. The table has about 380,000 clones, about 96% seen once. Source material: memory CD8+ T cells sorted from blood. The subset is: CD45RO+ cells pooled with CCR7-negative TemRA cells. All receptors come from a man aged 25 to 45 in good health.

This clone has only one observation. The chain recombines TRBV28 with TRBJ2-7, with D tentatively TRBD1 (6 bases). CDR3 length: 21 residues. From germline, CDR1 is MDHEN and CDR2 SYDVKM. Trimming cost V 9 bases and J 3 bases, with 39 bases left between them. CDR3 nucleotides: TGTGCCAGTACGACCAGGGGATCGAATACGTACGGGCGGATCTCTCTCTACGAGCAGTACTTC. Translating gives CASTTRGSNTYGRISLYEQYF.

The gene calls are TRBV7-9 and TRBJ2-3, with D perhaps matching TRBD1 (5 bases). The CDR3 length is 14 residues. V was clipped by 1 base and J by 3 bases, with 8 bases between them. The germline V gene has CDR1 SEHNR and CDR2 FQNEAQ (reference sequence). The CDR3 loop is CASSLVGATDTQYF. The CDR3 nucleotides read TGTGCCAGCAGCTTAGTAGGGGCGACAGATACGCAGTATTTT.

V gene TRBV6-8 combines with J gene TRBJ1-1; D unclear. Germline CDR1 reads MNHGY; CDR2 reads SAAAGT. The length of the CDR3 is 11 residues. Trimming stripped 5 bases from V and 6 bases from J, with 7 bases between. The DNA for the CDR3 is TGTGCCAGCAGTCGGACCGCTGAAGCTTTCTTT. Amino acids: CASSRTAEAFF.

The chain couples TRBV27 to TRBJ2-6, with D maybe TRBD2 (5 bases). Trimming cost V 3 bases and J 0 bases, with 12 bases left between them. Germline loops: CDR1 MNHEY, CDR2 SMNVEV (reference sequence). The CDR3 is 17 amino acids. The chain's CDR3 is CASSLGDSHSGANVLTF. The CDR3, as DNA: TGTGCCAGCAGTTTGGGAGACTCCCACTCTGGGGCCAACGTCCTGACTTTC.

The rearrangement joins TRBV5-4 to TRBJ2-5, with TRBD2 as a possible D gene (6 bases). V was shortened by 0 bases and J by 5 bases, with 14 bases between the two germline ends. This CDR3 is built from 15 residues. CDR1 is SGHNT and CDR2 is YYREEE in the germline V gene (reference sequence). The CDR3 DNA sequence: TGTGCCAGCAGCTTGGAGGCCAGCGGGTACGAGACCCAGTACTTC. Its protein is CASSLEASGYETQYF.

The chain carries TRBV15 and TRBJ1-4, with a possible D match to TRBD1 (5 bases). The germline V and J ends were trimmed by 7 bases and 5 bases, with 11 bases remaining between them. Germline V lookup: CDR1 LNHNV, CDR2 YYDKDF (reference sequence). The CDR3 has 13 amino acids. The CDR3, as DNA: TGTGCCACCACGGGACGGAGGAATGAAAAACTGTTTTTT. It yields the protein CATTGRRNEKLFF.

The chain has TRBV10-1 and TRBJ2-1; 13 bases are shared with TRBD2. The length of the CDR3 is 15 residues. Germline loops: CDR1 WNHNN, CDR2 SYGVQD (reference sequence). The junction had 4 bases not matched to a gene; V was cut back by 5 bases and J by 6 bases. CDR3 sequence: CASSPGTSGTNEQFF. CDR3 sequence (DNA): TGCGCCAGCAGTCCCGGGACTAGCGGGACCAATGAGCAGTTCTTC.

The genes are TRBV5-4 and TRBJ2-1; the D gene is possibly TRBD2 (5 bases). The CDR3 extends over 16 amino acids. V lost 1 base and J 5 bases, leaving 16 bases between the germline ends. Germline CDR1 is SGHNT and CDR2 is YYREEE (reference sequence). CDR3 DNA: TGTGCCAGCAGCTTGCGGCGGGCGTCACGGAACAATGAGCAGTTCTTC. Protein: CASSLRRASRNNEQFF.

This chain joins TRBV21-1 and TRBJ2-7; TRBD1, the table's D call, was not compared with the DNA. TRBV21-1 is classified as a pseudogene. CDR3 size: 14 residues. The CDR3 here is CASSPRTPAYEQYF. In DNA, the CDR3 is TGTGCCAGCAGCCCCCGGACACCCGCCTACGAGCAGTACTTC.

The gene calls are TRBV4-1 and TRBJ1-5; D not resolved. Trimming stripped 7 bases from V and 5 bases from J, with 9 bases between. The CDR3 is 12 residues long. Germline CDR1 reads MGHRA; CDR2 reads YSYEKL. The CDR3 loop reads CASNTHDQPQHF. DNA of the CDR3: TGCGCCAGCAACACTCATGATCAGCCCCAGCATTTT.

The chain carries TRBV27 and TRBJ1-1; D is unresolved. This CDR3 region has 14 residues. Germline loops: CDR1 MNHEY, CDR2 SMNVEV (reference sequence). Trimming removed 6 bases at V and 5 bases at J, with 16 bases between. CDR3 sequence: CASRLDGLVTEAFF. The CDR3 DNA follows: TGTGCCAGCAGACTGGACGGTTTAGTGACTGAAGCTTTCTTT.

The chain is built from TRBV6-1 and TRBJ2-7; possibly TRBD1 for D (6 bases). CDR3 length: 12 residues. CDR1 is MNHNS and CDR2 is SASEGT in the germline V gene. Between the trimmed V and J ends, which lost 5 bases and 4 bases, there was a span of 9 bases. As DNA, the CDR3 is TGTGCCAGCAGTACAGGGTTTTACGAGCAGTACTTC. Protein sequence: CASSTGFYEQYF.

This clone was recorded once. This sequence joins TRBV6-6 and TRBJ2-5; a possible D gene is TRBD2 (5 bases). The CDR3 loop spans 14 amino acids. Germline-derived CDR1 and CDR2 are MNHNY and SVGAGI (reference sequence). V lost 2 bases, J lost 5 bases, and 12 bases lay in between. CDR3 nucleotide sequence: TGTGCCAGCAGTTACCAGAGGACTGTTGAGACCCAGTACTTC. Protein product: CASSYQRTVETQYF.

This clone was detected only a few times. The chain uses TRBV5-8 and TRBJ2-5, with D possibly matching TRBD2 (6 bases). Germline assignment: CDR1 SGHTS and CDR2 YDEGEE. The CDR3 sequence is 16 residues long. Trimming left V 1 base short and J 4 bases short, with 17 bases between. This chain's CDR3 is CASSLSGQRVGETQYF. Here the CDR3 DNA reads TGTGCCAGCAGCTTGTCCGGCCAGCGGGTCGGAGAGACCCAGTACTTC.

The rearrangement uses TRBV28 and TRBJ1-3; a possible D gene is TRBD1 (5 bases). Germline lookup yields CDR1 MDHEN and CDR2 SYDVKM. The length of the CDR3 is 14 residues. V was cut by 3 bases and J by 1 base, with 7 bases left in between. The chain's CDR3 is CASSFWGSGNTIYF. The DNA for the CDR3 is TGTGCCAGCAGTTTCTGGGGGTCTGGAAACACCATATATTTT.

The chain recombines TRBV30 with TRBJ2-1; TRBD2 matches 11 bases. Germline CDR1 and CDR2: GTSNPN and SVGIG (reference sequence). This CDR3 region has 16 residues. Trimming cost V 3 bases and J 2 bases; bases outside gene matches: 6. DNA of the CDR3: TGTGCCTGGAGGCTAGCGGGAGGCTGGGCCTACAATGAGCAGTTCTTC. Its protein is CAWRLAGGWAYNEQFF.

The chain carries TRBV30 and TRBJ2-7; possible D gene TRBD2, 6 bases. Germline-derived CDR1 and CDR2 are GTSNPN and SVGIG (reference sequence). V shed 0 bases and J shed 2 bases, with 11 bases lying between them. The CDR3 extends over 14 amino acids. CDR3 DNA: TGTGCCTGGAGTGTACGGGAGAGGACCTACGAGCAGTACTTC. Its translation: CAWSVRERTYEQYF.

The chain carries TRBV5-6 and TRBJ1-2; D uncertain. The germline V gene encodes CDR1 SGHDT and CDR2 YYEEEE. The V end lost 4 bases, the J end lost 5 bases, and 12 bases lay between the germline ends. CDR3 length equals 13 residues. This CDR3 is CASSRLHFYGYTF. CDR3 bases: TGTGCCAGCAGCCGGCTTCATTTTTATGGCTACACCTTC.

The CDR3 nucleotides read TGTGCCAGCAGTTACTCTGGACATAGCAATCAGCCCCAGCATTTT. Protein: CASSYSGHSNQPQHF. The V and J genes are TRBV6-5 and TRBJ1-5; maybe TRBD1 (5 bases). Looked up from germline, CDR1 is MNHEY and CDR2 is SVGAGI. The CDR3 runs to 15 residues. Trimming stripped 0 bases from V and 0 bases from J, with 6 bases between.

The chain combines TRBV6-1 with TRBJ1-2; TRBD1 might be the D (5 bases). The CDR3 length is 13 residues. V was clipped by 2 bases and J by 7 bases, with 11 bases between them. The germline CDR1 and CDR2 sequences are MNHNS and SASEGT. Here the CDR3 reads CASSERAGTGYTF. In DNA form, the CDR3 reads TGTGCCAGCAGTGAACGCGCAGGGACTGGCTACACCTTC.

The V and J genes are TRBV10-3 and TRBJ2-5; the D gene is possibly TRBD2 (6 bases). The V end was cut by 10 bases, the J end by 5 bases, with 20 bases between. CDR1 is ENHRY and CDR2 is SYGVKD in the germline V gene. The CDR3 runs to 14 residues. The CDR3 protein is CATLPQGGGETQYF. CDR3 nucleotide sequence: TGTGCCACGCTCCCTCAAGGAGGAGGGGAGACCCAGTACTTC.

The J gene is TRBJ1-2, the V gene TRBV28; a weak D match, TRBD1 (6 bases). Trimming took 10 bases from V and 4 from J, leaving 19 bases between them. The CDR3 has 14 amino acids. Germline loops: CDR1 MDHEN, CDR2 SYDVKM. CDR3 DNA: TGTGCCAACTCCCCCCAGGGGCTCTCCTATGGCTACACCTTC. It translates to CANSPQGLSYGYTF.

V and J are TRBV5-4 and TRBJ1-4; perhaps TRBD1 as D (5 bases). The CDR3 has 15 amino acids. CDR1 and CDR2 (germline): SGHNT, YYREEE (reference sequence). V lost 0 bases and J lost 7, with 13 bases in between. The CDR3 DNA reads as TGTGCCAGCAGCTTGGGGGCAGCCCAGGGTGAAAAACTGTTTTTT. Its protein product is CASSLGAAQGEKLFF. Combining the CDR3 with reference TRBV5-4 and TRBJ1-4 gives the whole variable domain ETGVTQSPTHLIKTRGQQVTLRCSSQSGHNTVSWYQQALGQGPQFIFQYYREEENGRGNFPPRFSGLQFPNYSSELNVNALELDDSALYLCASSLGAAQGEKLFFGSGTQLSVL.

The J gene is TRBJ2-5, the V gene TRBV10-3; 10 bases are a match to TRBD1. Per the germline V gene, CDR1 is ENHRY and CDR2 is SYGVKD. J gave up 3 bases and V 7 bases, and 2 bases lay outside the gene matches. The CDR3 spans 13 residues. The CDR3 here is CAIKGQGEETQYF. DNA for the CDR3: TGTGCCATCAAAGGACAGGGGGAAGAGACCCAGTACTTC.

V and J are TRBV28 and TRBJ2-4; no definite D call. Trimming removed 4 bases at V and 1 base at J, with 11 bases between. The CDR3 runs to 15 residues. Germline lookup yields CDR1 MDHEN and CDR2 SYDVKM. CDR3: CASSSSPGAKNIQYF. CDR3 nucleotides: TGTGCCAGCAGTTCCTCGCCCGGGGCCAAAAACATTCAGTACTTC.

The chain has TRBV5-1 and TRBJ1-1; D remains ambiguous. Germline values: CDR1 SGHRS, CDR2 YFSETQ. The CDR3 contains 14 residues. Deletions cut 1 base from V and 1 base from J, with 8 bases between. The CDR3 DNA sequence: TGCGCCAGCAGCTTGTTTCCGGGGAACACTGAAGCTTTCTTT. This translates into CASSLFPGNTEAFF.